Listed below are T cell receptor beta chains from one sample, sequenced in a study of cytomegalovirus exposure and HLA in healthy donors. Some clones are missing from TCRdb's copy, which holds only in-frame ones; the method was immunoSEQ multiplex PCR. The sample contains 150,000 to 250,000 clones, 79% of which appear only once. The sequenced material came from PBMCs. The receptors come from a girl aged 5-17 years in good health and CMV-seropositive. Each CDR3 is given with its conserved first and last residue. The D gene is left open where the match is weak. Clone size is stated in some rows and not others, as once, few, many or a class when expanded.

size,J,D,V,DNA,CDR3
.,TRBJ2-5,.,TRBV5-1,TGCGCCAGCAGCACCCGACAGAACCTCCAAGAGACCCAGTACTTC,CASSTRQNLQETQYF
.,TRBJ1-2,.,TRBV6-5,TGTGCCAGCAGTTACTCGATCCAGTCCGGGGGCTACACCTTC,CASSYSIQSGGYTF
few,TRBJ1-2,TRBD1,TRBV27,TGTGCCAGCAGTTTATCGTCTACAGGGGGTGGCTACACCTTC,CASSLSSTGGGYTF
.,TRBJ2-1,TRBD2,TRBV12-5,TGTGCTAGTGGTTTCGGTAGCGGGGCGGGTAACAATGAGCAGTTCTTC,CASGFGSGAGNNEQFF
.,TRBJ2-2,TRBD2,TRBV4-1,TGCGCCAGCAGCCGAAGTGGGAGGGAGACTAACACCGGGGAGCTGTTTTTT,CASSRSGRETNTGELFF
.,TRBJ1-2,.,TRBV19,TGTGCCAGTAGTAAGACAGGCTATGGCTACACCTTC,CASSKTGYGYTF
.,TRBJ1-2,.,TRBV6-5,TGTGCCAGCACCGAACGAGGCAACTATGGCTACACCTTC,CASTERGNYGYTF
.,TRBJ2-1,TRBD1,TRBV10-2,TGCGCCAGCAGTGCAGGGGGCAATGAGCAGTTCTTC,CASSAGGNEQFF
.,TRBJ1-6,.,TRBV4-3,TGCGCCAGCAGCCAAGATGGGCGGGGTAATTCACCCCTCCACTTT,CASSQDGRGNSPLHF
.,TRBJ2-4,TRBD2,TRBV7-9,TGTGCCAGCACACCCGGGATCAAGACTAGCGGGGCAGCCAAAAACATTCAGTACTTC,CASTPGIKTSGAAKNIQYF
.,TRBJ2-7,.,TRBV11-2,TGTGCCAGCAGCCGGGGGAACTTTGTCTACGAGCAGTACTTC,CASSRGNFVYEQYF
.,TRBJ2-7,.,TRBV27,TGTGCCAGCACCCCGACAGAGTGGGGCTACGAGCAGTACTTC,CASTPTEWGYEQYF
.,TRBJ1-1,TRBD1,TRBV9,TGTGCCAGCAGCTCGGGACAGAAAGACACTGAAGCTTTCTTT,CASSSGQKDTEAFF
.,TRBJ2-7,TRBD2,TRBV4-3,TGCGCCAGCAGCCAAGAAAGCGGGGGGGCGTTCGAGCAGTACTTC,CASSQESGGAFEQYF
.,TRBJ2-7,.,TRBV15,TGTGCCACCAGCAGAGGTGCAGGCAAGACGGACTACGAGCAGTACTTC,CATSRGAGKTDYEQYF
.,TRBJ2-1,TRBD2,TRBV7-2,TGTGCCAGCAGCTGGACTAGCGGGGGGGCCATTGAGCAGTTCTTC,CASSWTSGGAIEQFF
.,TRBJ2-1,TRBD2,TRBV6-4,TGTGCCAGCAGCGACACTAGCGGGGGATACAATGAGCAGTTCTTC,CASSDTSGGYNEQFF
.,TRBJ2-1,.,TRBV6-5,TGTGCCAGCAGGGAGGCCAATGAGCAGTTCTTC,CASREANEQFF
.,TRBJ2-5,.,TRBV7-2,TGTGCCAGCAGCTTAGAGAGGGGGTTGGAGACCCAGTACTTC,CASSLERGLETQYF
.,TRBJ2-3,TRBD2,TRBV7-7,TGTGCCAGCAGCCCTGGGACTAGCCCGCCCACAGATACGCAGTATTTT,CASSPGTSPPTDTQYF
.,TRBJ1-4,TRBD1,TRBV7-9,TGTGCCAGCAGCATCTGGACAGGGAGCCGTAATGAAAAACTGTTTTTT,CASSIWTGSRNEKLFF
.,TRBJ1-5,TRBD1,TRBV7-8,TGTGCCAGCAGCCGCGTAGGACAGGGCGTTTATGGCAATCAGCCCCAGCATTTT,CASSRVGQGVYGNQPQHF